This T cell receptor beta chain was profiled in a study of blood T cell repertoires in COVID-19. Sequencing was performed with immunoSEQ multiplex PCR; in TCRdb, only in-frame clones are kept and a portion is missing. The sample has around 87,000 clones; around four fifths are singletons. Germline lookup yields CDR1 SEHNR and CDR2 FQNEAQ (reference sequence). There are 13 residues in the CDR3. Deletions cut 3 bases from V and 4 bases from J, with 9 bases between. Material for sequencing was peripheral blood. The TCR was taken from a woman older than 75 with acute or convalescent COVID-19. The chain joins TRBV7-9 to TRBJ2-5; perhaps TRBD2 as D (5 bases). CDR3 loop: CASSFPAGETQYF. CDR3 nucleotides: TGTGCCAGCAGCTTCCCGGCGGGAGAGACCCAGTACTTC. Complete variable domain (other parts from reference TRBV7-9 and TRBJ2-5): DTGVSQNPRHKITKRGQNVTFRCDPISEHNRLYWYRQTLGQGPEFLTYFQNEAQLEKSRLLSDRFSAERPKGSFSTLEIQRTEQGDSAMYLCASSFPAGETQYFGPGTRLLVL.